Each of the 19 T cell receptor beta chains below was sequenced from the same sample in a study of blood T cell repertoires in COVID-19. Libraries were prepared by immunoSEQ multiplex PCR; TCRdb keeps only in-frame clonotypes and omits some of them. The sample consists of about 260,000 clones, about 87% of them appearing once. The source material was peripheral blood. These receptors were collected from a woman aged 65 to 85 with COVID-19, enrolled during active disease.

This rearrangement joins TRBV4-2 to TRBJ2-2; D is unclear. The V end lost 1 base, the J end lost 1 base, and 7 bases lay between the germline ends. CDR1 is LGHNA, CDR2 YNFKEQ, per germline. The CDR3 totals 15 residues. CDR3 sequence: CASSQGRQNTGELFF. The CDR3 coding sequence is TGTGCCAGCAGCCAAGGTCGACAGAACACCGGGGAGCTGTTTTTT.

This clone was seen ten or more times. The chain recombines TRBV13 with TRBJ2-1; no clear D. There are 20 residues in the CDR3. The V end lost 5 bases, the J end lost 2 bases, and 28 bases lay between the germline ends. From germline, CDR1 is PRHDT and CDR2 FYEKMQ (reference sequence). The CDR3 here is CASSQTLTLLETFPYNEQFF. CDR3 DNA: TGTGCCAGCAGCCAGACCCTGACTCTACTCGAGACTTTTCCCTACAATGAGCAGTTCTTC.

This rearrangement joins TRBV27 to TRBJ2-1; D not certain. The V gene lost 7 bases and the J gene lost 8 bases, with 15 bases spanning the gap. This CDR3 region has 13 residues. Germline lookup yields CDR1 MNHEY and CDR2 SMNVEV (reference sequence). Written as DNA, the CDR3 is TGTGCCAGCACCGAATCACCCGACTATGAGCAGTTCTTC. Its protein product is CASTESPDYEQFF.

The CDR3 coding sequence is TGCGCCAGCAGCTTGGTATTCGGCGGGGATAACTATGGCTACACCTTC. Translating it yields CASSLVFGGDNYGYTF. The chain employs TRBV5-1 and TRBJ1-2, with D unclear. The CDR3 is made up of 16 amino acids. Trimming cost V 0 bases and J 1 base, with 13 bases left between them. CDR1 SGHRS and CDR2 YFSETQ come from the germline V gene.

The chain uses TRBV29-1 and TRBJ1-4, with TRBD1 matching 7 bases. The V gene's germline CDR1 is SQVTM and CDR2 ANQGSEA. J was trimmed by 7 bases and V by 7 bases; bases with no gene match: 6. This CDR3 has 12 residues. CDR3 residues: CSAKQGSEKLFF. The CDR3 DNA is TGCAGCGCAAAACAGGGGAGTGAAAAACTGTTTTTT.

The genes are TRBV10-3 and TRBJ2-3, with a possible D match to TRBD2 (5 bases). V dropped 6 bases and J dropped 2 bases, with 9 bases sitting between them. The CDR3 has 13 residues. In germline, CDR1 is ENHRY, CDR2 SYGVKD. The CDR3 loop is CAIRGLHTDTQYF. CDR3 coding DNA: TGTGCCATCAGAGGACTCCACACAGATACGCAGTATTTT.

About this clone: This sample also contains other DNA sequences that code for the same CDR3. The rearrangement joins TRBV27 to TRBJ2-7; 9 bases align to TRBD1. The V segment lost 6 bases and the J segment 4 bases; nucleotides outside the gene matches: 10. The CDR3 sequence is 15 residues long. CDR1 is MNHEY and CDR2 is SMNVEV in the germline V gene (reference sequence). As DNA, the CDR3 is TGTGCCAGCAGCCAAAAACCGGGACAGGGTTACGAGCAGTACTTC. It specifies CASSQKPGQGYEQYF.

V is TRBV11-2 and J is TRBJ1-6; tentative D call: TRBD1 (5 bases). The CDR3 spans 14 residues. V shed 3 bases and J shed 8 bases, with 11 bases lying between them. Germline V gene data show CDR1 as SGHAT and CDR2 as FQNNGV. CDR3 nucleotides: TGTGCCAGCAGCTTTTCAGGGATGTATTCACCCCTCCACTTT. Its protein is CASSFSGMYSPLHF.

V and J are TRBV4-2 and TRBJ2-7; D is uncertain. The V end was cut by 0 bases, the J end by 3 bases, with 9 bases between. The CDR3 length is 14 residues. Per germline, CDR1 LGHNA and CDR2 YNFKEQ. The chain's CDR3 is CASSQEWQYYEQYF. The CDR3 nucleotides read TGTGCCAGCAGCCAAGAATGGCAGTACTACGAGCAGTACTTC.

This sequence joins TRBV7-8 and TRBJ1-5; D is ambiguous. Trimming removed 5 bases at V and 3 bases at J, with 8 bases between. The CDR3 totals 13 residues. Germline CDR1 reads SGHVS; CDR2 reads FQNEAQ. The CDR3 sequence: CASSPRDNQPQHF. The CDR3 bases are TGTGCCAGCAGCCCGCGGGACAATCAGCCCCAGCATTTT.

A few counts support this clone. DNA of the CDR3: TGTGCCAGCAGTGAACAGGGGGTAAACTATGGCTACACCTTC. Translating gives CASSEQGVNYGYTF. The chain employs TRBV2 and TRBJ1-2, with 7 bases identical to TRBD1. V shed 2 bases, J shed 2 bases, and the junction held 2 bases outside the gene matches. CDR3 length: 14 residues. Per the germline V gene, CDR1 is SNHLY and CDR2 is FYNNEI.

Comments on this clone: This sample includes further DNA sequences coding for the same CDR3. The CDR3 bases are TGTGCCAGCAGCTCACAGGGGTACGAGCAGTACTTC. Encoded protein: CASSSQGYEQYF. The chain has TRBV7-2 and TRBJ2-7, with 7 bases matching TRBD1. Trimming removed 4 bases from V and 4 bases from J; junction bases left unmatched: 1. Germline V gene data show CDR1 as SGHTA and CDR2 as FQGNSA. There are 12 residues in the CDR3.

This clone was detected a few times. This chain connects TRBV11-3 to TRBJ2-4; D is undetermined. V lost 0 bases and J 1 base, leaving 7 bases between the germline ends. The CDR3 runs 15 residues. Germline values: CDR1 SGHNT, CDR2 YENEEA. CDR3 nucleotides: TGTGCCAGCAGCTTAGACTCCGGTGCCAAAAACATTCAGTACTTC. Translation gives CASSLDSGAKNIQYF.

The chain uses TRBV27 and TRBJ2-2, with TRBD1 matching 7 bases. CDR1 is MNHEY, CDR2 SMNVEV, per germline (reference sequence). V dropped 3 bases and J dropped 5; count of bases not matched to a gene: 3. CDR3 length: 14 residues. This CDR3 reads CASSLNRGTGELFF. DNA for the CDR3: TGTGCCAGCAGTTTGAACAGGGGAACCGGGGAGCTGTTTTTT.

This clone was observed once. This chain joins TRBV7-9 and TRBJ1-2; D might be TRBD1 (6 bases). This CDR3 is built from 17 residues. Germline V gives CDR1 SEHNR, CDR2 FQNEAQ (reference sequence). The V end lost 5 bases, the J end lost 6 bases, and 25 bases lay between the germline ends. The CDR3 here is CASSLRGTQQGNDGYTF. CDR3 DNA: TGTGCCAGCAGCCTTCGTGGGACCCAGCAGGGGAACGATGGCTACACCTTC.

V and J are TRBV12-3 or TRBV12-4 and TRBJ1-1; D call uncertain. The CDR3 loop spans 13 amino acids. V was trimmed by 3 bases and J by 3 bases, leaving 8 bases between them. This CDR3 is CASSFSADTEAFF. The DNA for the CDR3 is TGTGCCAGCAGTTTCAGCGCGGACACTGAAGCTTTCTTT.

Of note for this clone: The sample has other DNA sequences that encode this CDR3 too. The J gene is TRBJ1-1, the V gene TRBV18, with 7 positions matching TRBD1. Trimming took 3 bases from V and 2 from J; bases not matched to a gene: 6. The CDR3 runs 15 residues. Germline V gene lookup returns CDR1 KGHSH and CDR2 LQKENI. CDR3 sequence: CASSPLTGVNTEAFF. CDR3 sequence (DNA): TGTGCCAGCTCACCGCTAACAGGGGTCAACACTGAAGCTTTCTTT.

The chain employs TRBV11-3 and TRBJ2-2; D perhaps matches TRBD2 (7 bases). V was pared by 5 bases and J by 6 bases, with 22 bases between. Per germline, CDR1 SGHNT and CDR2 YENEEA. CDR3 length equals 17 residues. Here the CDR3 DNA reads TGTGCCAGCAGCCCCGGAGGGGGGGCCTCTATCGCCGGGGAGCTGTTTTTT. Protein sequence: CASSPGGGASIAGELFF.

This rearrangement joins TRBV5-5 to TRBJ1-1; D not resolved. CDR1 is SGHKS and CDR2 is YYEKEE in the germline V gene (reference sequence). The CDR3 is 12 residues long. V lost 4 bases and J 3 bases, leaving 7 bases between the germline ends. The CDR3 here is CASSKQDTEAFF. The CDR3 coding sequence is TGTGCCAGCAGCAAGCAGGACACTGAAGCTTTCTTT.